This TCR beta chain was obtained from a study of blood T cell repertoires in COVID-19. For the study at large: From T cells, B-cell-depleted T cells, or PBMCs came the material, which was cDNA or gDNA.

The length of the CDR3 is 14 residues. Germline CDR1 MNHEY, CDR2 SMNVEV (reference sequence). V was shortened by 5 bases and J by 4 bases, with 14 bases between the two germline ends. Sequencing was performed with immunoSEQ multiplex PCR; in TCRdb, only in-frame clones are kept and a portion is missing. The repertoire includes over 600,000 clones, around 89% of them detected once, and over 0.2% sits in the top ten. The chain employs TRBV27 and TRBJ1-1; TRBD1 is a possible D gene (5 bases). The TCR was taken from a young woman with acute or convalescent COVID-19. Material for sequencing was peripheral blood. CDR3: CASSPIQGLTEAFF. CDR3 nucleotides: TGTGCCAGCAGTCCGATTCAGGGACTCACTGAAGCTTTCTTT.